The subject of this entry is one TCR beta chain. Its antigen is as yet unknown. These data belong to a study of blood T cells in healthy people across ages. Then a second PCR, running roughly 7 to 11 cycles, was carried out with a sample-barcoded 5' primer and a J-beta primer mix. MiXCR, run by TCRdb on the 5' RACE reads, gives a single entry per CDR3 protein. The table includes under 1,000,000 distinct CDR3 sequences, approximately 35% detected once. Germline-derived CDR1 and CDR2 are LNHDA and SQIVND (reference sequence). The V gene end was trimmed by 4 bases and the J gene end by 6 bases; junction bases not matched to a gene: 7. The CDR3 sequence is 14 residues long. Broader study findings: Considered underestimates were the diversity estimates obtained from one million T cells.

The donors, aged about 6 to 95, were healthy Caucasians from Russia. Extracted total RNA amounted to at least 5.5 micrograms for each sample. This sequence originates from a man aged 18 to 30 in good health. The rearrangement uses TRBV19 and TRBJ1-2, with 8 positions matching TRBD1. Sequencing was done on a sample of blood. DNA of the CDR3: TGTGCCAGTAGTACCCCGGACAGGGCGAATGGCTACACCTTC. Translated, it gives CASSTPDRANGYTF.